The 8 T cell receptor beta chains given below trace back to one sample, sequenced in a study of blood T cell repertoires in COVID-19. Data came from immunoSEQ multiplex PCR; TCRdb stores just in-frame clones and leaves some out. The sample records over 200,000 clones, 84% being singletons. The sample was peripheral blood. Receptor source: a woman older than 75 with active or convalescent COVID-19.

The chain is built from TRBV11-2 and TRBJ1-2; 9 nucleotides align to TRBD1. This CDR3 contains 15 residues. Germline assignment: CDR1 SGHAT and CDR2 FQNNGV. V lost 2 bases to trimming and J lost 8 bases; unmatched junction nucleotides: 9. The CDR3 protein is CASSLQTGGSGGYTF. The CDR3 nucleotides are TGTGCCAGCAGCTTACAGACAGGGGGTTCAGGCGGCTACACCTTC.

The J gene is TRBJ2-6, the V gene TRBV2, with a weak D call TRBD1 (6 bases). There are 15 residues in the CDR3. Germline V lookup: CDR1 SNHLY, CDR2 FYNNEI. Trimming cost V 4 bases and J 2 bases, with 9 bases left between them. The CDR3 DNA is TGTGCCAGCAGTGGGACAGTGCCTGGGGCCAACGTCCTGACTTTC. Protein: CASSGTVPGANVLTF. The variable domain in full, completed from reference TRBV2 and TRBJ2-6, reads EPEVTQTPSHQVTQMGQEVILRCVPISNHLYFYWYRQILGQKVEFLVSFYNNEISEKSEIFDDQFSVERPDGSNFTLKIRSTKLEDSAMYFCASSGTVPGANVLTFGAGSRLTVL.

The V call is TRBV27, the J call TRBJ2-2; no clear D. CDR3 length equals 14 residues. Trimming cost V 2 bases and J 2 bases, with 6 bases left between them. Germline-derived CDR1 and CDR2 are MNHEY and SMNVEV (reference sequence). The CDR3 loop reads CASSLQINTGELFF. In nucleotides, the CDR3 is TGTGCCAGCAGTTTACAAATTAACACCGGGGAGCTGTTTTTT.

The chain employs TRBV30 and TRBJ1-1; no reliable D call. The length of the CDR3 is 12 residues. The V and J ends lost 4 bases and 5 bases respectively, with 11 bases between them. Germline V gene data show CDR1 as GTSNPN and CDR2 as SVGIG (reference sequence). For the CDR3, the DNA is TGTGCCTGGACCTCCACTAGTACTGAAGCTTTCTTT. Translating gives CAWTSTSTEAFF.

This clone showed up many times. In nucleotides, the CDR3 is TGTGCCAGTAGTATTCAACCGGGACTAGCGGGAAACGAGCAGTACTTC. It encodes CASSIQPGLAGNEQYF. This rearrangement joins TRBV19 to TRBJ2-7, with 13 bases lining up with TRBD2. Germline CDR1 LNHDA, CDR2 SQIVND (reference sequence). Unmatched junction bases numbered 7, after V lost 3 bases and J lost 5 bases. The CDR3 length is 16 residues.

The gene calls are TRBV7-8 and TRBJ2-7; 7 positions agree with TRBD1. Germline V gene lookup returns CDR1 SGHVS and CDR2 FQNEAQ. Germline trimming cut 3 bases from V and 4 bases from J; bases unmatched to any gene: 6. This CDR3 comprises 14 residues. The CDR3 DNA reads as TGTGCCAGCAGCTTCTTGCAGGGGGAATACGAGCAGTACTTC. This codes for CASSFLQGEYEQYF. The full variable domain, with the rest looked up from reference TRBV7-8 and TRBJ2-7, is GAGVSQSPRYKVAKRGQDVALRCDPISGHVSLFWYQQALGQGPEFLTYFQNEAQLDKSGLPSDRFFAERPEGSVSTLKIQRTQQEDSAVYLCASSFLQGEYEQYFGPGTRLTVT.

The rearrangement links TRBV20-1 to TRBJ1-1, with D unresolved. CDR1 DFQATT and CDR2 SNEGSKA come from the germline V gene (reference sequence). The CDR3 consists of 12 residues. V was cut by 3 bases and J by 4 bases, with 9 bases left in between. The CDR3 reads CSASSGITEAFF. The CDR3 nucleotides are TGCAGTGCTAGTTCCGGGATCACTGAAGCTTTCTTT.

CDR3 coding DNA: TGTGCCAGCACCCAGAACCTGGGGGGTAGCACAGATACGCAGTATTTT. It yields the protein CASTQNLGGSTDTQYF. This sequence joins TRBV6-6 and TRBJ2-3; D might be TRBD2 (6 bases). V was trimmed by 7 bases and J by 0 bases, leaving 17 bases between them. Per the germline V gene, CDR1 is MNHNY and CDR2 is SVGAGI (reference sequence). The CDR3 contains 16 residues.